The subject of this entry is one T cell receptor (beta chain). Its antigen is still unknown. The data originate from a study of OX40 agonist ivuxolimab in advanced cancers. As for the study in general: A history of anti-PD-1, anti-PD-L1 or anti-CTLA-4 therapy was acceptable, and around 36% had some.

V was shortened by 0 bases and J by 10 bases, with 16 bases between the two germline ends. Per germline, CDR1 LNHDA and CDR2 SQIVND (reference sequence). The CDR3 consists of 15 residues. Study results and caveats: The average count of expanded clones was higher among CD8+ T cells than among CD4+.

Clones were sequenced by immunoSEQ multiplex PCR, and TCRdb holds only the in-frame ones, with some missing. The data show around 30,000 clones, about nine tenths seen once. The sequenced sample was CD4+ or CD8+ T cells sorted from blood, obtained in a trial of the OX40 agonist ivuxolimab. The genes are TRBV19 and TRBJ1-5; D remains ambiguous. This sequence originates from an adult with an advanced solid tumor such as melanoma, head and neck, liver or kidney cancer. CDR3 in amino acids: CASSIERIGGGPQHF. The CDR3 bases are TGTGCCAGTAGTATAGAGAGAATAGGAGGTGGACCCCAGCATTTT.